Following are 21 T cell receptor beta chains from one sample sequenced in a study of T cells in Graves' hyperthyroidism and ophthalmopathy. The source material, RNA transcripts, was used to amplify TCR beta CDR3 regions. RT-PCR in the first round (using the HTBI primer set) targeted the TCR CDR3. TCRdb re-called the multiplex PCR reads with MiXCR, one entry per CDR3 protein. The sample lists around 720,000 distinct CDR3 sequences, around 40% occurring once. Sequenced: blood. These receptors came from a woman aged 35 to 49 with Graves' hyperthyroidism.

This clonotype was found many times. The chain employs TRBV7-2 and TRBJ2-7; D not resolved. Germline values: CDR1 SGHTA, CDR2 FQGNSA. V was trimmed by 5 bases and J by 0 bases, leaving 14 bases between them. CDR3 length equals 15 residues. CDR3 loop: CASSPQASSSYEQYF. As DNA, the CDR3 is TGTGCCAGCAGCCCCCAGGCGTCGAGCTCCTACGAGCAGTACTTC.

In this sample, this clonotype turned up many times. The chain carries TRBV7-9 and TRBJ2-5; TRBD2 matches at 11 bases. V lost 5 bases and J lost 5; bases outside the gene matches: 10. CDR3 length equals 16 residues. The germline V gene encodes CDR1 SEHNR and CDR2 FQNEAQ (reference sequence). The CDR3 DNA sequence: TGTGCCAGCAGCCCGCCCCTAGCGGGGGGCCGGGAGACCCAGTACTTC. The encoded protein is CASSPPLAGGRETQYF.

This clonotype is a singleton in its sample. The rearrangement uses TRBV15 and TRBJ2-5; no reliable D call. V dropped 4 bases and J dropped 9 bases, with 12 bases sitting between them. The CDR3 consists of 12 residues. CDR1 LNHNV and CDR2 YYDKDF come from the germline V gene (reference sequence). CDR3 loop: CATSIGNQPQYF. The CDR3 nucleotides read TGTGCCACCAGCATCGGCAATCAGCCCCAGTACTTC. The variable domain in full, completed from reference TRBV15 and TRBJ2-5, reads DAMVIQNPRYQVTQFGKPVTLSCSQTLNHNVMYWYQQKSSQAPKLLFHYYDKDFNNEADTPDNFQSRRPNTSFCFLDIRSPGLGDTAMYLCATSIGNQPQYFGPGTRLLVL.

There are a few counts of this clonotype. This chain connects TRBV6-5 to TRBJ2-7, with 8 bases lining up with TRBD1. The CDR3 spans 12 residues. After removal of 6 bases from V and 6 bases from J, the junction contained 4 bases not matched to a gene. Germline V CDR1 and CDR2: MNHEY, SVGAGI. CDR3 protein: CASRFTGGEQYF. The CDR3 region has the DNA TGTGCCAGCAGATTTACAGGGGGCGAGCAGTACTTC.

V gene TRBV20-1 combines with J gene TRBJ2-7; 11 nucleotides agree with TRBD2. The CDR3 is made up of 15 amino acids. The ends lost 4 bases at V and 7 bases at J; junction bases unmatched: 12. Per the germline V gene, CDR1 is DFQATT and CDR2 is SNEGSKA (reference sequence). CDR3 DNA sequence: TGCAGTGCTAAGTTTAGCGGGGGGGGCGATGGGGAGCAGTACTTC. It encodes CSAKFSGGGDGEQYF.

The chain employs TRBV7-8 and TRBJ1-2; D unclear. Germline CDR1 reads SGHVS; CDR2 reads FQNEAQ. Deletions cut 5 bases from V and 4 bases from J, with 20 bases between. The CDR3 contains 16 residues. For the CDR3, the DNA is TGTGCCAGCAGCCTTGGAGGACCGAGAACCAGCTATGGCTACACCTTC. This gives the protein CASSLGGPRTSYGYTF.

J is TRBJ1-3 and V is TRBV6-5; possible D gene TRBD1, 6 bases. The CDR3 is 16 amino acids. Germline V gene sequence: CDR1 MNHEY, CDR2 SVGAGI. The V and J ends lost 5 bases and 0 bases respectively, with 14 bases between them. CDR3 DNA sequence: TGTGCCAGCAGTGAAATAGACAGGCCCTCTGGAAACACCATATATTTT. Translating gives CASSEIDRPSGNTIYF.

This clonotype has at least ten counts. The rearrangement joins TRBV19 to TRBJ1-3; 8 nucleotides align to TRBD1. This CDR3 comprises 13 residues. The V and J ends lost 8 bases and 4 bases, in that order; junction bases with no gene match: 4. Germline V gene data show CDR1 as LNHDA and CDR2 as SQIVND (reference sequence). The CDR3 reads CASHRGTGNTIYF. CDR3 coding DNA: TGTGCCAGTCACAGGGGGACGGGAAACACCATATATTTT. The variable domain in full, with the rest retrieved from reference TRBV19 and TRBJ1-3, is DGGITQSPKYLFRKEGQNVTLSCEQNLNHDAMYWYRQDPGQGLRLIYYSQIVNDFQKGDIAEGYSVSREKKESFPLTVTSAQKNPTAFYLCASHRGTGNTIYFGEGSWLTVV.

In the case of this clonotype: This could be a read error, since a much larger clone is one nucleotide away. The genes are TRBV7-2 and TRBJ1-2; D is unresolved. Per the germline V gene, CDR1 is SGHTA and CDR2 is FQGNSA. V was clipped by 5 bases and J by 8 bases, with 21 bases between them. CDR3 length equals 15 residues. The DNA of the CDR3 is TGTGCCAGCAGCGTAAAAGCCCAGGACCATGGGGGCTACACCTTC. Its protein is CASSVKAQDHGGYTF.

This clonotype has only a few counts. CDR3 nucleotides: TGTGCCAGCAGTGAAGCGCACAAGGGACAGGGTCTATTGAGTGTAGAAAAACTGTTTTTT. Translating it yields CASSEAHKGQGLLSVEKLFF. The J gene is TRBJ1-4, the V gene TRBV2, with 9 bases matching TRBD1. The CDR3 contains 20 residues. The germline V gene has CDR1 SNHLY and CDR2 FYNNEI. V lost 0 bases, J lost 8 bases, and 19 bases stayed unmatched.

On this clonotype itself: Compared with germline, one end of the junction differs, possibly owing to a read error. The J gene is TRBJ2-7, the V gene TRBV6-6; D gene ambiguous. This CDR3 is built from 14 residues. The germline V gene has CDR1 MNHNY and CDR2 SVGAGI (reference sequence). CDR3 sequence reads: CAGSLRGGSREQYF. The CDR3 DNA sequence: TGTGCCGGCAGCCTCCGCGGCGGATCACGGGAGCAGTACTTC.

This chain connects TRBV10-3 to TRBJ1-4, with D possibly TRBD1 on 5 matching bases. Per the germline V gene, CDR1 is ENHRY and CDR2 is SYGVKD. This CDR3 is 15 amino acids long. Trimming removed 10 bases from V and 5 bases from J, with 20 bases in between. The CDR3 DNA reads TGTGCCAGCGCTTCAAATACCGGGGGGAATGAAAAACTGTTTTTT. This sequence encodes CASASNTGGNEKLFF.

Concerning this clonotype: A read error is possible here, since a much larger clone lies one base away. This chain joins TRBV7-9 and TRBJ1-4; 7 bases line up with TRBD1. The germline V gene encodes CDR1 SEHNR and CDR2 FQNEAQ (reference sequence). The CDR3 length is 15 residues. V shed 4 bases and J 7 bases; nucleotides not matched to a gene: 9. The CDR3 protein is CASSCPGQLVEKLFF. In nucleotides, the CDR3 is TGTGCCAGCAGCTGTCCGGGACAGCTAGTTGAAAAACTGTTTTTT.

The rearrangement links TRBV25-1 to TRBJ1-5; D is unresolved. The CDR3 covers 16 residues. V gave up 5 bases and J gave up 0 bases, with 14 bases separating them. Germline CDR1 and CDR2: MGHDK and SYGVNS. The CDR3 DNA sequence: TGTGCCAGCAGTTCCGTCGACGGCTATAGCAATCAGCCCCAGCATTTT. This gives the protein CASSSVDGYSNQPQHF.

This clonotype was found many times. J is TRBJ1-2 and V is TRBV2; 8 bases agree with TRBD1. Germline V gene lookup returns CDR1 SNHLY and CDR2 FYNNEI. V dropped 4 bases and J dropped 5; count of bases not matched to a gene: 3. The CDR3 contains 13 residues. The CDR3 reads CASSAGQGYGYTF. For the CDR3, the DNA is TGTGCCAGCAGTGCAGGACAGGGTTATGGCTACACCTTC.

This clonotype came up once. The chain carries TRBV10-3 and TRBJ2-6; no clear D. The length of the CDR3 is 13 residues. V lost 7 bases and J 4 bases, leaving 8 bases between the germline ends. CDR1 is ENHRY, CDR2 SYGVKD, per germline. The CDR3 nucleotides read TGTGCCATCACCCCGACAGGGGCCAACGTCCTGACTTTC. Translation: CAITPTGANVLTF.

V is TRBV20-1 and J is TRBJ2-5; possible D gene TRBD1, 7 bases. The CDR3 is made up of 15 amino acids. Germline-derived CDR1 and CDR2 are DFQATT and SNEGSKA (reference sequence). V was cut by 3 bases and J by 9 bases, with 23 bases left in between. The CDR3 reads CSASGPGGISQPQYF. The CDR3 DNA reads TGCAGTGCTAGTGGTCCAGGGGGGATTAGTCAGCCCCAGTACTTC.

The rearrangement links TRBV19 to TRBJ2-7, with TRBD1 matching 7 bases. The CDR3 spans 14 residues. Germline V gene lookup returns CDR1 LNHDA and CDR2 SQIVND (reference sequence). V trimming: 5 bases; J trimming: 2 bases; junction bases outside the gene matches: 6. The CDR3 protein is CASSAQQGTYEQYF. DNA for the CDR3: TGTGCCAGTAGTGCGCAACAGGGGACCTACGAGCAGTACTTC.

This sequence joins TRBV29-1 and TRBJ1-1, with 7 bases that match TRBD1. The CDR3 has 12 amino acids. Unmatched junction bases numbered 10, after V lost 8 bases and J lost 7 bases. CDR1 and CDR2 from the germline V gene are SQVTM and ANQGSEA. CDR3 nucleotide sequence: TGCAGCCCAGGGACAGAACAAGGTGAAGCTTTCTTT. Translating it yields CSPGTEQGEAFF.

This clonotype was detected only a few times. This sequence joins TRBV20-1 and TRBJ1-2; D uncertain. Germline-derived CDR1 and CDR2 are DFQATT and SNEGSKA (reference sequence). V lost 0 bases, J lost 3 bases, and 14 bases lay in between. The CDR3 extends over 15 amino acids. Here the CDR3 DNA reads TGCAGTGCTAGAGATCCCGGAGGGTCTGACTATGGCTACACCTTC. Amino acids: CSARDPGGSDYGYTF.

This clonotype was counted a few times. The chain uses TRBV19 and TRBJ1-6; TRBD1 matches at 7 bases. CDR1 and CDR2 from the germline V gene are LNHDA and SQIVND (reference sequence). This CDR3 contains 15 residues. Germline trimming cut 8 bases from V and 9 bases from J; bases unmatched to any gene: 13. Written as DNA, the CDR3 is TGTGCCAGTTCGAGGGCGGGACAGCAGAGTTCACCCCTCCACTTT. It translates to CASSRAGQQSSPLHF. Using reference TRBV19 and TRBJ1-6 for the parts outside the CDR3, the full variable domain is DGGITQSPKYLFRKEGQNVTLSCEQNLNHDAMYWYRQDPGQGLRLIYYSQIVNDFQKGDIAEGYSVSREKKESFPLTVTSAQKNPTAFYLCASSRAGQQSSPLHFGNGTRLTVT.